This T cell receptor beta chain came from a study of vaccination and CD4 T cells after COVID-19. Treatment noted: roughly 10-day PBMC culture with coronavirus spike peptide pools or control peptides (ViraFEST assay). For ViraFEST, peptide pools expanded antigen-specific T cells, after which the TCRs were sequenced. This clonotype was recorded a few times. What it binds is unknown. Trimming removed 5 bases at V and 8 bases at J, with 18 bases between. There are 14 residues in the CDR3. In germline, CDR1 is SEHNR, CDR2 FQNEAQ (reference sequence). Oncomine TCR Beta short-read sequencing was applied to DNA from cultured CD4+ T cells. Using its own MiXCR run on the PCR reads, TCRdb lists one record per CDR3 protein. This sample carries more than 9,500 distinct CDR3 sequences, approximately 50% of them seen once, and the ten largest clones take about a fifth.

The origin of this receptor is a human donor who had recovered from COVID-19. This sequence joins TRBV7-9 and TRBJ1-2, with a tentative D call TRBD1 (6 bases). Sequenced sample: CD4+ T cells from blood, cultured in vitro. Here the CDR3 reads CASSNRNRELGYTF. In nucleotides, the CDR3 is TGTGCCAGCAGCAACAGAAACAGGGAGTTGGGCTACACCTTC. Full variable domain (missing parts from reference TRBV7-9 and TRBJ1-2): DTGVSQNPRHKITKRGQNVTFRCDPISEHNRLYWYRQTLGQGPEFLTYFQNEAQLEKSRLLSDRFSAERPKGSFSTLEIQRTEQGDSAMYLCASSNRNRELGYTFGSGTRLTVV.